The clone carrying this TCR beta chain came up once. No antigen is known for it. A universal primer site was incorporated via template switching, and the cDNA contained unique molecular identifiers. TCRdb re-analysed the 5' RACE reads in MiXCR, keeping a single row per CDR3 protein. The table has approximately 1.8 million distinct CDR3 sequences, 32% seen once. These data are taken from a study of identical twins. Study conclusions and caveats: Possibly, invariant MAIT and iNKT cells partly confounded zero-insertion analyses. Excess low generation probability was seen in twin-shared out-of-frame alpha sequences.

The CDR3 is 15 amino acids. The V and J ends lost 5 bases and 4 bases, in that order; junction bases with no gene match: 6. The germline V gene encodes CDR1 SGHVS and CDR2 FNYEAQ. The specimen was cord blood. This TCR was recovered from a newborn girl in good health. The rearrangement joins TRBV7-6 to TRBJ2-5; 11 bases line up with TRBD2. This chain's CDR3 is CASSASSGGAETQYF. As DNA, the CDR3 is TGTGCCAGCAGCGCAAGTAGCGGGGGGGCAGAGACCCAGTACTTC.